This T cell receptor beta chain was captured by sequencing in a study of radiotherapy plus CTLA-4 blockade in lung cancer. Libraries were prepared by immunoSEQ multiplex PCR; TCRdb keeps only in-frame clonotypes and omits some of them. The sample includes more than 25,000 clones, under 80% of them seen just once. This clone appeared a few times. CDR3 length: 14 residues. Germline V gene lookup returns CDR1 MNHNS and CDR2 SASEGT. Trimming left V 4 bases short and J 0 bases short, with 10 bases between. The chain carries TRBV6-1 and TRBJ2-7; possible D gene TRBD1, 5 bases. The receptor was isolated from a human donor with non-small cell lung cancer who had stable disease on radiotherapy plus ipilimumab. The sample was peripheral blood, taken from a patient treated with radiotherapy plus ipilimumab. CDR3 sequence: CASSVGRGSYEQYV. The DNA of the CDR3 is TGTGCCAGCAGTGTGGGAAGGGGCTCCTACGAGCAGTACGTC.